Reported below is one T cell receptor (beta chain). This entry is derived from a study of shared clonotypes between healthy human individuals. Libraries were prepared by immunoSEQ multiplex PCR; TCRdb keeps only in-frame clonotypes and omits some of them. The sample has millions of clones, approximately 95% seen once. The healthy adult donors were HIV-negative and reported no recent acute infections or vaccinations. In the CD4+ fraction, cells were divided into CD45RA+ naive and CD45RA-negative memory subsets. The germline V gene encodes CDR1 SGDLS and CDR2 YYNGEE. The length of the CDR3 is 15 residues. J gave up 3 bases and V 4 bases, and 7 bases lay outside the gene matches.

Sequencing used naive CD4+ T cells from PBMCs. Subset of the sample: CD45RA+ positively selected. The chain recombines TRBV9 with TRBJ2-1; 7 bases are shared with TRBD2. This TCR was recovered from a young man in good health. Some clones in this sample may be carry-over from other donors' samples. The CDR3 here is CASSPIGGNYNEQFF. As DNA, the CDR3 is TGTGCCAGCAGCCCGATCGGGGGGAACTACAATGAGCAGTTCTTC.